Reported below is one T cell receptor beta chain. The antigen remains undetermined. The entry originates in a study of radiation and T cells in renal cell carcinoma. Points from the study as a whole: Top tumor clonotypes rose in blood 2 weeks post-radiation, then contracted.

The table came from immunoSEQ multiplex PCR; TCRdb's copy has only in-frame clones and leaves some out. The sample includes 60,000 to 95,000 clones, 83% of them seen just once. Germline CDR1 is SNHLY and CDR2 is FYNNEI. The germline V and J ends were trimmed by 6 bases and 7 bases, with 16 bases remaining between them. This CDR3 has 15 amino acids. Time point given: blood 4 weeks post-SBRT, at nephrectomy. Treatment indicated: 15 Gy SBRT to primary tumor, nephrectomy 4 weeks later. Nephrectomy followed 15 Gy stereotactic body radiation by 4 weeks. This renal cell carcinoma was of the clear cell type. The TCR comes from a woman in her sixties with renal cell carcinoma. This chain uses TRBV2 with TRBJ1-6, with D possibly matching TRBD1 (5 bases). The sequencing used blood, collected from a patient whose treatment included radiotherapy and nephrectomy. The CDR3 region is CASRPGAGGNSPLHF. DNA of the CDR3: TGTGCCAGCAGACCCGGGGCAGGAGGAAATTCACCCCTCCACTTT.